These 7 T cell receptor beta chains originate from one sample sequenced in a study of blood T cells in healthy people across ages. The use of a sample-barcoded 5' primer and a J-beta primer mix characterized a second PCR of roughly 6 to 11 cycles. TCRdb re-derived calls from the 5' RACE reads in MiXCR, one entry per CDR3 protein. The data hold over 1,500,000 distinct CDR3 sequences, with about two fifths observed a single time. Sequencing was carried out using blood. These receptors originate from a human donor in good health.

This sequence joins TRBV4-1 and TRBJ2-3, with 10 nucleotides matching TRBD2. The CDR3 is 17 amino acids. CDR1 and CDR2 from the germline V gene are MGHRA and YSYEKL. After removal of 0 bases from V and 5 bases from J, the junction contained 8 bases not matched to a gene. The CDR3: CASSQEGLAVALDTQYF. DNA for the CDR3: TGCGCCAGCAGCCAAGAAGGACTAGCGGTCGCACTAGATACGCAGTATTTT.

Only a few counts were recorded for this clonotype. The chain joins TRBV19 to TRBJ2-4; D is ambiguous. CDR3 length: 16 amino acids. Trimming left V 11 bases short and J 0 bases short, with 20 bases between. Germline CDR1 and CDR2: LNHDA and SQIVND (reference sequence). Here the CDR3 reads CAGCRKATLAKNIQYF. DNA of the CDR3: TGTGCCGGTTGCCGCAAGGCAACTCTAGCCAAAAACATTCAGTACTTC.

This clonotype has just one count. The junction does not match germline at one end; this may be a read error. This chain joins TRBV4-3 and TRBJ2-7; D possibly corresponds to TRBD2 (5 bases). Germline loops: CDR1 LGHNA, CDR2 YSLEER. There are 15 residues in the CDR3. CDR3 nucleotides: TGCGCCAGCAACCAAGAGGGCCAGAGTACCTACGAGCAGTACTTC. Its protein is CASNQEGQSTYEQYF.

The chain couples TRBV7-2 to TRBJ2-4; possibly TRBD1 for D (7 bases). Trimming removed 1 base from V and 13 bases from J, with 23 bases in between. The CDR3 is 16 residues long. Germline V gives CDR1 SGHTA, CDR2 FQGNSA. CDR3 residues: CASSLGPGGRGGKQYF. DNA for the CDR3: TGTGCCAGCAGCTTAGGCCCAGGGGGTAGAGGAGGGAAGCAGTACTTC.

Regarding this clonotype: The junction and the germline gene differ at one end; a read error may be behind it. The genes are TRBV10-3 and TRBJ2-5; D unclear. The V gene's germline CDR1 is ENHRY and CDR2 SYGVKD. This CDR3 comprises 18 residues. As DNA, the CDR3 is TGTACCATCAGTGAGTCCGCGCCGTGTCAGCAGATCCAAGAGACCCAGTACTTC. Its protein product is CTISESAPCQQIQETQYF.

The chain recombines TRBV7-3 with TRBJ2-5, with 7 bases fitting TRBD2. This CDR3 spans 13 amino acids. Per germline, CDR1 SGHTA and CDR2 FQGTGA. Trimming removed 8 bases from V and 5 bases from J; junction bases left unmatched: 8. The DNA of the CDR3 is TGTGCCAGCGGGCGGGGGTCCAGGGAGACCCAGTACTTC. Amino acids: CASGRGSRETQYF.

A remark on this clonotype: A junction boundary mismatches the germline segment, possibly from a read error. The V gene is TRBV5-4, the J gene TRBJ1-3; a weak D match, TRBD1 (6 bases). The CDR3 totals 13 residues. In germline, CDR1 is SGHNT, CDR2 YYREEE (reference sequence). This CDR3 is CASRLDSGNTIYF. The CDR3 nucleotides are TGTGCCAGCAGGTTGGACAGCGGAAACACCATATATTTT.